The T cell receptor beta chain described here comes from a study of identical twins. General study results and limits: Sharing of beta out-of-frame sequences by twins showed a weaker excess. An excess of low generation probability was shown by twin-shared out-of-frame alpha sequences.

MiXCR, applied by TCRdb to the 5' RACE reads, yields one record per CDR3 protein. The sample lists 500,000 or so distinct CDR3 sequences, more than 13% occurring once. Per germline, CDR1 SGHTA and CDR2 FQGNSA. V gave up 5 bases and J gave up 5 bases; unmatched junction bases: 11. CDR3 length: 15 amino acids. About this clonotype itself: Its antigen is not known.

The data also belong to a second study, concerning yellow fever vaccine responses in identical twins.

Sequencing was carried out using CD4+ T cells sorted from blood. The chain joins TRBV7-2 to TRBJ2-5, with 7 bases aligning to TRBD2. The sequence derives from a woman between 18 and 29 years old in good health. The CDR3 loop is CASSPKSGVVETQYF. In DNA form, the CDR3 reads TGTGCCAGCAGCCCCAAAAGCGGGGTAGTTGAGACCCAGTACTTC.